One and the same sample provided the 21 T cell receptor beta chains below, sequenced in a study of T cells in Graves' hyperthyroidism and ophthalmopathy. RNA transcripts gave rise to amplified TCR beta CDR3 regions. The HTBI primer set drove a first-round RT-PCR of the TCR CDR3. From the multiplex PCR reads, TCRdb called clonotypes with MiXCR, one entry per CDR3 protein. Among 400,000 or so distinct CDR3 sequences listed, about 14% were seen once. Source material: blood. The receptors here all came from a woman in her 30s with Graves' ophthalmopathy.

V is TRBV4-1 and J is TRBJ1-4, with TRBD1 identical over 9 bases. The V segment lost 3 bases and the J segment 5 bases; nucleotides outside the gene matches: 10. The CDR3 contains 17 residues. Germline-derived CDR1 and CDR2 are MGHRA and YSYEKL. The CDR3 reads CASSHVGTGFPNEKLFF. As DNA, the CDR3 is TGCGCCAGCAGCCATGTCGGGACAGGGTTTCCAAATGAAAAACTGTTTTTT.

The chain links TRBV6-1 to TRBJ1-2; 9 bases agree with TRBD1. The CDR3 has 13 amino acids. In germline, CDR1 is MNHNS, CDR2 SASEGT. Trimming took 8 bases from V and 6 from J; bases not matched to a gene: 7. CDR3 sequence reads: CASDTGTGNGYTF. The CDR3 DNA reads TGTGCCAGCGATACCGGGACAGGGAATGGCTACACCTTC.

The table lists this clonotype with many counts. The CDR3 loop is CASSLSQSTGELFF. CDR3 nucleotide sequence: TGTGCCAGCAGCCTCTCCCAGTCCACCGGGGAGCTGTTTTTT. V and J are TRBV3-1 and TRBJ2-2; D not certain. CDR3 length: 14 amino acids. The V end was cut by 4 bases, the J end by 4 bases, with 10 bases between. The germline CDR1 and CDR2 sequences are LGHDT and YNNKEL (reference sequence).

This clonotype was recorded at least ten times. This chain links TRBV20-1 with TRBJ2-2; the D is unclear. Germline V gives CDR1 DFQATT, CDR2 SNEGSKA (reference sequence). This CDR3 comprises 13 residues. V gave up 4 bases and J gave up 6 bases, with 12 bases separating them. DNA of the CDR3: TGCAGTGCTAAGGCAGATTTCGCCGGGGAGCTGTTTTTT. It codes for CSAKADFAGELFF.

The chain uses TRBV4-1 and TRBJ1-2; 8 nucleotides agree with TRBD1. Per the germline V gene, CDR1 is MGHRA and CDR2 is YSYEKL. The CDR3 is made up of 16 amino acids. V trimming: 4 bases; J trimming: 4 bases; junction bases outside the gene matches: 11. CDR3: CASSRGTGDYIYGYTF. In nucleotides, the CDR3 is TGCGCCAGCAGCCGTGGGACAGGCGATTATATCTATGGCTACACCTTC.

The chain has TRBV30 and TRBJ2-1, with TRBD2 identical over 8 bases. J lost 5 bases, V lost 2 bases, and 14 bases had no gene match. Per germline, CDR1 GTSNPN and CDR2 SVGIG (reference sequence). This CDR3 comprises 17 residues. CDR3 region: CAWSRGARVSGDNEQFF. CDR3 nucleotide sequence: TGTGCCTGGAGTCGGGGGGCGCGCGTTAGCGGGGACAATGAGCAGTTCTTC.

This clonotype was recorded many times. The rearrangement uses TRBV7-3 and TRBJ1-1, with D maybe TRBD1 (5 bases). Trimming removed 0 bases from V and 6 bases from J, with 11 bases in between. This CDR3 comprises 14 residues. From germline, CDR1 is SGHTA and CDR2 FQGTGA. The CDR3 DNA follows: TGTGCCAGCAGCTTAACTGGGACCGGGGCTGAAGCTTTCTTT. As protein: CASSLTGTGAEAFF.

This clonotype was counted at least ten times. The chain employs TRBV29-1 and TRBJ1-1, with D maybe TRBD1 (5 bases). CDR3 length: 13 residues. In germline, CDR1 is SQVTM, CDR2 ANQGSEA. V shed 8 bases and J shed 0 bases, with 13 bases lying between them. The CDR3 coding sequence is TGCAGCTATGGACAAACTCTGAACACTGAAGCTTTCTTT. Translating gives CSYGQTLNTEAFF.

The J gene is TRBJ2-3, the V gene TRBV7-9, with 8 positions matching TRBD1. The CDR3 is made up of 17 amino acids. The trim removed 5 bases at V and 3 bases at J, leaving 13 bases unmatched. Germline V gene lookup returns CDR1 SEHNR and CDR2 FQNEAQ (reference sequence). The CDR3 protein is CASSRDPGTGNTDTQYF. The DNA of the CDR3 is TGTGCCAGCAGCCGCGACCCCGGGACAGGCAATACAGATACGCAGTATTTT.

This clonotype has more than one count but fewer than ten. This chain connects TRBV14 to TRBJ1-6; D perhaps matches TRBD1 (5 bases). Germline V gives CDR1 SGHDN, CDR2 FVKESK. V was trimmed by 3 bases and J by 4 bases, leaving 10 bases between them. The CDR3 runs to 15 residues. CDR3 sequence (DNA): TGTGCCAGCAGCCATGTGGGGCCATATAATTCACCCCTCCACTTT. It yields the protein CASSHVGPYNSPLHF.

There are a few counts of this clonotype. This rearrangement joins TRBV4-1 to TRBJ1-6; D not certain. CDR1 MGHRA and CDR2 YSYEKL come from the germline V gene. The CDR3 contains 16 residues. V shed 6 bases and J shed 0 bases, with 12 bases lying between them. The CDR3 loop reads CASRSDGSSYNSPLHF. The CDR3 bases are TGCGCCAGCAGAAGTGACGGGAGCTCCTATAATTCACCCCTCCACTTT.

Many counts were recorded for this clonotype. The V and J genes are TRBV13 and TRBJ1-2; TRBD1 might be the D (6 bases). The CDR3 covers 13 residues. Germline V CDR1 and CDR2: PRHDT, FYEKMQ (reference sequence). V was trimmed by 6 bases and J by 6 bases, leaving 14 bases between them. The CDR3 region is CASSFRGRDGYTF. The CDR3 DNA follows: TGTGCCAGCAGTTTCCGGGGGCGGGATGGCTACACCTTC.

This clonotype was seen ten or more times. V gene TRBV7-9 combines with J gene TRBJ1-1, with 7 bases lining up with TRBD1. V was clipped by 2 bases and J by 8 bases; unmatched bases: 5. This CDR3 is built from 13 residues. Germline values: CDR1 SEHNR, CDR2 FQNEAQ (reference sequence). CDR3 in amino acids: CASSLIQGGEAFF. CDR3 in DNA: TGTGCCAGCAGCTTAATCCAGGGGGGAGAAGCTTTCTTT.

This clonotype was observed at least ten times. The chain couples TRBV5-1 to TRBJ2-7, with D maybe TRBD1 (5 bases). Per germline, CDR1 SGHRS and CDR2 YFSETQ. Between the trimmed V and J ends, which lost 4 bases and 4 bases, there was a span of 9 bases. The CDR3 has 12 residues. The CDR3 is CASSGHSYEQYF. CDR3 sequence (DNA): TGCGCCAGCAGCGGACATTCTTACGAGCAGTACTTC.

This clonotype appeared a few times. V and J are TRBV30 and TRBJ1-3; no firm D call. Germline CDR1 is GTSNPN and CDR2 is SVGIG (reference sequence). Trimming cost V 0 bases and J 0 bases, with 9 bases left between them. This CDR3 is built from 15 residues. The CDR3 region is CAWSVTHHSGNTIYF. In DNA form, the CDR3 reads TGTGCCTGGAGTGTAACACATCACTCTGGAAACACCATATATTTT.

This clonotype was counted at least ten times. The DNA of the CDR3 is TGCAGTGCTAGAGCCCTCACCGGGGAGCTGTTTTTT. Protein: CSARALTGELFF. V usage is TRBV20-1 and J usage is TRBJ2-2; no clear D gene. The CDR3 is made up of 12 amino acids. CDR1 and CDR2 from the germline V gene are DFQATT and SNEGSKA (reference sequence). The V end lost 1 base, the J end lost 4 bases, and 4 bases lay between the germline ends.

At least ten counts were recorded for this clonotype. V and J are TRBV30 and TRBJ2-7, with D perhaps matching TRBD1 (5 bases). The V gene lost 0 bases and the J gene lost 0 bases, with 12 bases spanning the gap. Germline-derived CDR1 and CDR2 are GTSNPN and SVGIG (reference sequence). The CDR3 consists of 15 residues. The CDR3, as DNA: TGTGCCTGGAGTGTACGTTCGACAGCCTCCTACGAGCAGTACTTC. Protein sequence: CAWSVRSTASYEQYF.

This clonotype has more than one count but fewer than ten. The V gene is TRBV9, the J gene TRBJ2-1; 9 bases are a match to TRBD1. CDR1 and CDR2 (germline): SGDLS, YYNGEE. Trimming cost V 3 bases and J 2 bases; bases outside gene matches: 6. CDR3 length: 16 amino acids. The chain's CDR3 is CASSGRTGVTYNEQFF. The CDR3 DNA is TGTGCCAGCAGCGGCCGGACAGGGGTAACCTACAATGAGCAGTTCTTC.

CDR3 DNA sequence: TGTGCCATCAGTTTTGGAGATACGCAGTATTTT. Encoded protein: CAISFGDTQYF. This sequence joins TRBV10-3 and TRBJ2-3; D remains unclear. V lost 5 bases to trimming and J lost 5 bases, with 5 bases between them. The CDR3 has 11 amino acids. The germline gives CDR1 ENHRY, CDR2 SYGVKD.

This clonotype was observed a few times. The genes are TRBV2 and TRBJ1-6; tentative D call: TRBD1 (5 bases). The germline V gene encodes CDR1 SNHLY and CDR2 FYNNEI. CDR3 length equals 17 residues. Deletions cut 2 bases from V and 1 base from J, with 12 bases between. The CDR3 reads CASSEKGFWSYNSPLHF. DNA of the CDR3: TGTGCCAGCAGTGAAAAGGGGTTTTGGTCCTATAATTCACCCCTCCACTTT. Filled out from reference TRBV2 and TRBJ1-6, the complete variable domain reads EPEVTQTPSHQVTQMGQEVILRCVPISNHLYFYWYRQILGQKVEFLVSFYNNEISEKSEIFDDQFSVERPDGSNFTLKIRSTKLEDSAMYFCASSEKGFWSYNSPLHFGNGTRLTVT.

With regard to this clonotype: Possible read error: a much larger clone is one base away. The rearrangement joins TRBV7-2 to TRBJ2-2, with D tentatively TRBD2 (7 bases). Germline values: CDR1 SGHTA, CDR2 FQGNSA. The CDR3 loop spans 15 amino acids. The CDR3 sequence is CASSLAGGPPGVLFF. For the CDR3, the DNA is TGTGCCAGCAGCTTAGCGGGGGGGCCGCCCGGGGTGCTGTTTTTT.